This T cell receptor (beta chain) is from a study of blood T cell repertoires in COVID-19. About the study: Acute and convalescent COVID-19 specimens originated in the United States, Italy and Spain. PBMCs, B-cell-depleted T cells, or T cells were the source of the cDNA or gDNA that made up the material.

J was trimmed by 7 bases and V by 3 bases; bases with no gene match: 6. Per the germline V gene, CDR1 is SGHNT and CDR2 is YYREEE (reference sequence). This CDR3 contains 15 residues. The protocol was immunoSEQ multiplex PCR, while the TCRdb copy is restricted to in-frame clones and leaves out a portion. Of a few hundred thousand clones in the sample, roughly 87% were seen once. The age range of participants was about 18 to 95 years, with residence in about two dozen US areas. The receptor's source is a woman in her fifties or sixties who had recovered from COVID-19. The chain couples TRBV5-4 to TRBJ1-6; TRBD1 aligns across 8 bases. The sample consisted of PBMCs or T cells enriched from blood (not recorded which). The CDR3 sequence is CASSYGQGTNSPLHF. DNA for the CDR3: TGTGCCAGCAGCTACGGACAGGGAACGAATTCACCCCTCCACTTT.